This T cell receptor beta chain was found in a study of blood T cell repertoires in COVID-19. Turning to the study itself: Whether acute or convalescent, the COVID-19 samples came from the United States, Italy and Spain. Nucleic acid was either cDNA or gDNA, and it came from T cells, B-cell-depleted T cells, or PBMCs.

Germline CDR1 and CDR2: MNHNS and SASEGT. The CDR3 sequence is 14 residues long. The V segment lost 3 bases and the J segment 2 bases; nucleotides outside the gene matches: 3. In the authors' methods: Scientists estimated how many nucleated cells there were by amplifying reference gene primers. Measured with immunoSEQ multiplex PCR; TCRdb has only the in-frame clones, and not every one. V and J calls plus clone size are reproduced from that table; the DNA served to infer D and trimming. The table has roughly 140,000 clones, approximately 86% seen once. Sequenced input: peripheral blood. The chain has TRBV6-1 and TRBJ2-7, with 8 bases matching TRBD1. This sequence was found in a man between 65 and 85 years old with acute or convalescent COVID-19. This CDR3 is CASSDGQGPYEQYF. The DNA for the CDR3 is TGTGCCAGCAGTGACGGACAGGGACCCTACGAGCAGTACTTC.